The text below deals with one TCR beta chain. The CDR3 contains 15 residues. CDR1 and CDR2 from the germline V gene are SNHLY and FYNNEI. Trimming left V 7 bases short and J 7 bases short, with 17 bases between. The entry originates in a study of blood T cell repertoires in COVID-19. Study-wide context: From T cells, B-cell-depleted T cells, or PBMCs came the material, which was cDNA or gDNA.

TCRdb's copy holds only in-frame clones and misses some; the assay was immunoSEQ multiplex PCR. The repertoire holds 120,000 to 150,000 clones, 85% seen once, with around 3% in the top ten. The receptor was isolated from a man aged 50 to 59 with acute or convalescent COVID-19. The sequencing sample was made of peripheral blood. The V gene is TRBV2, the J gene TRBJ1-6; no clear D gene. This CDR3 reads CASTYSAGGNSPLHF. The CDR3 nucleotides are TGTGCCAGCACCTATTCTGCTGGAGGGAATTCACCCCTCCACTTT.